This is a list of T cell receptor beta chains from one sample in a study of blood T cell repertoires in COVID-19. Produced via immunoSEQ multiplex PCR; TCRdb's table is partial and in-frame only. Altogether hundreds of thousands of clones are present, 90% to 95% being singletons, with the ten largest covering 3% to 4%. The sequenced material came from peripheral blood. The source is a woman younger than 35 who had recovered from COVID-19. CDR3s include the opening cysteine and the closing phenylalanine or tryptophan. Fields, in order: J gene, clone size, V gene, D gene, CDR3 protein, CDR3 DNA. D genes are given only for firm matches. Only some rows state a clone size, as once, few, many or a class for expanded clones.

j_gene: TRBJ2-2
abundance: NA
v_gene: TRBV7-6
d_gene: TRBD2
CDR3aa: CASSLNAGASTGELFF
CDR3nt: TGTGCCAGCAGCTTAAATGCGGGAGCGTCAACCGGGGAGCTGTTTTTT

j_gene: TRBJ2-1
abundance: NA
v_gene: TRBV5-1
d_gene: NA
CDR3aa: CASRVSGWDDEQFF
CDR3nt: TGCGCCAGCAGGGTTTCGGGGTGGGATGATGAGCAGTTCTTC

j_gene: TRBJ1-1
abundance: NA
v_gene: TRBV4-3
d_gene: NA
CDR3aa: CASSQQPGLRFTTEAFF
CDR3nt: TGCGCCAGCAGCCAGCAACCGGGTCTAAGGTTCACTACTGAAGCTTTCTTT

j_gene: TRBJ2-1
abundance: NA
v_gene: TRBV18
d_gene: NA
CDR3aa: CASSETGVGSAPKFF
CDR3nt: TGTGCCAGCTCTGAGACCGGGGTCGGTAGTGCTCCCAAGTTCTTC

j_gene: TRBJ1-6
abundance: NA
v_gene: TRBV2
d_gene: TRBD1
CDR3aa: CATSEGAAYNSPLHF
CDR3nt: TGTGCCACCTCTGAGGGGGCGGCCTATAATTCACCCCTCCACTTT

j_gene: TRBJ1-4
abundance: NA
v_gene: TRBV7-8
d_gene: NA
CDR3aa: CASSLRGKLFF
CDR3nt: TGTGCCAGCAGCTTAAGGGGAAAACTGTTTTTT

j_gene: TRBJ1-5
abundance: NA
v_gene: TRBV6-5
d_gene: NA
CDR3aa: CASSATDTNQPQHF
CDR3nt: TGTGCCAGCAGCGCGACAGACACCAATCAGCCCCAGCATTTT

j_gene: TRBJ1-1
abundance: NA
v_gene: TRBV27
d_gene: TRBD1
CDR3aa: CASSLTGGATEAFF
CDR3nt: TGTGCCAGTTCTCTGACAGGGGGTGCCACTGAAGCTTTCTTT

j_gene: TRBJ2-2
abundance: NA
v_gene: TRBV2
d_gene: TRBD1
CDR3aa: CASLWDRGSGELFF
CDR3nt: TGTGCCAGCCTCTGGGACAGGGGTTCCGGGGAGCTGTTTTTT

j_gene: TRBJ1-2
abundance: NA
v_gene: TRBV15
d_gene: TRBD1
CDR3aa: CATSRDPGQTFWNYGYTF
CDR3nt: TGTGCCACCAGCAGAGATCCGGGACAGACTTTTTGGAACTATGGCTACACCTTC

j_gene: TRBJ1-1
abundance: NA
v_gene: TRBV5-8
d_gene: NA
CDR3aa: CASSRDLNTEAFF
CDR3nt: TGTGCCAGCAGTCGAGACTTGAACACTGAAGCTTTCTTT

j_gene: TRBJ1-1
abundance: NA
v_gene: TRBV7-2
d_gene: NA
CDR3aa: CASSLDPATANTEAFF
CDR3nt: TGTGCCAGCAGCTTAGACCCCGCGACAGCGAACACTGAAGCTTTCTTT

j_gene: TRBJ2-5
abundance: NA
v_gene: TRBV5-6
d_gene: TRBD1
CDR3aa: CASSLGGQGTPKETQYF
CDR3nt: TGTGCCAGCAGCTTGGGTGGACAGGGGACTCCTAAAGAGACCCAGTACTTC

j_gene: TRBJ2-5
abundance: NA
v_gene: TRBV5-1
d_gene: TRBD1
CDR3aa: CASSLDRGETAQYF
CDR3nt: TGCGCCAGCAGCTTGGACAGGGGAGAAACGGCCCAGTACTTC

j_gene: TRBJ1-5
abundance: NA
v_gene: TRBV6-2/TRBV6-3
d_gene: TRBD1
CDR3aa: CASSYADRGGNQPQHF
CDR3nt: TGTGCCAGCAGTTACGCGGACAGGGGAGGCAATCAGCCCCAGCATTTT

j_gene: TRBJ2-1
abundance: NA
v_gene: TRBV28
d_gene: NA
CDR3aa: CASSPPGNNEQFF
CDR3nt: TGTGCCAGCAGTCCCCCAGGTAACAATGAGCAGTTCTTC

j_gene: TRBJ1-2
abundance: once
v_gene: TRBV11-3
d_gene: NA
CDR3aa: CASSLRGALANYGYTF
CDR3nt: TGTGCCAGCAGCTTACGGGGGGCCCTCGCTAACTATGGCTACACCTTC

j_gene: TRBJ2-1
abundance: NA
v_gene: TRBV29-1
d_gene: NA
CDR3aa: CSVEGVAVGENEQFF
CDR3nt: TGCAGCGTTGAAGGCGTAGCGGTCGGGGAGAATGAGCAGTTCTTC

j_gene: TRBJ1-2
abundance: NA
v_gene: TRBV5-1
d_gene: TRBD1
CDR3aa: CASSYERNRGPVGYTF
CDR3nt: TGCGCCAGCAGCTACGAAAGAAACAGGGGGCCGGTCGGCTACACCTTC

j_gene: TRBJ1-4
abundance: NA
v_gene: TRBV6-2/TRBV6-3
d_gene: TRBD1
CDR3aa: CASSYSTGENEKLFF
CDR3nt: TGTGCCAGCAGTTACTCGACAGGGGAGAATGAAAAACTGTTTTTT

j_gene: TRBJ1-4
abundance: NA
v_gene: TRBV4-1
d_gene: NA
CDR3aa: CASSRVTATNEKLFF
CDR3nt: TGCGCCAGCAGCCGCGTGACAGCAACTAATGAAAAACTGTTTTTT

j_gene: TRBJ1-1
abundance: NA
v_gene: TRBV18
d_gene: TRBD1
CDR3aa: CASSPPGTGGLSAFF
CDR3nt: TGTGCCAGCTCACCACCCGGGACAGGGGGACTATCGGCTTTCTTT

j_gene: TRBJ2-2
abundance: NA
v_gene: TRBV7-9
d_gene: TRBD1
CDR3aa: CASTSTGFSNTGELFF
CDR3nt: TGTGCCAGCACCTCGACAGGGTTCTCGAACACCGGGGAGCTGTTTTTT

j_gene: TRBJ1-2
abundance: NA
v_gene: TRBV5-8
d_gene: NA
CDR3aa: CASSLAVHEDLYGYTF
CDR3nt: TGTGCCAGCAGCTTGGCGGTGCATGAAGACTTATATGGCTACACCTTC

j_gene: TRBJ1-5
abundance: NA
v_gene: TRBV13
d_gene: TRBD1
CDR3aa: CASSFGQGNQPQHF
CDR3nt: TGTGCCAGCAGCTTTGGACAGGGCAATCAGCCCCAGCATTTT

j_gene: TRBJ1-5
abundance: NA
v_gene: TRBV9
d_gene: TRBD1
CDR3aa: CASSVTGGSNQPQHF
CDR3nt: TGTGCCAGCAGCGTGACAGGGGGGAGCAATCAGCCCCAGCATTTT